Listed below are T cell receptor beta chains from one sample, sequenced in a study of cytomegalovirus exposure and HLA in healthy donors. Produced via immunoSEQ multiplex PCR; TCRdb's table is partial and in-frame only. The sample shows approximately 160,000 clones, 76% of them seen only once. Sample: PBMCs. Receptors originate from a female donor in good health and CMV-seronegative. Each CDR3 is given with its conserved first and last residue. The order of the fields is V gene, D gene, clone size, J gene, CDR3 DNA, CDR3 protein. D genes are given only for firm matches. Expanded clones get a size class; other rows say once, few or many, or leave the size out.

>TRBV6-5|TRBD2|NA|TRBJ2-2
TGTGCCAGCAGTTCGGGGGGTCTAATTAACACCGGGGAGCTGTTTTTT
CASSSGGLINTGELFF
>TRBV6-6|NA|NA|TRBJ2-3
TGTGCCAGCAGTTACTTGGACTCCCCTGGTACGCAGTATTTT
CASSYLDSPGTQYF
>TRBV12-5|NA|few|TRBJ2-5
TGTGCTAGTGGACAGGGTGACGGGATGGAGACCCAGTACTTC
CASGQGDGMETQYF
>TRBV19|TRBD1|NA|TRBJ1-5
TGTGCCAGTACCCGGGACAGGGCTAATCAGCCCCAGCATTTT
CASTRDRANQPQHF
>TRBV9|NA|NA|TRBJ2-7
TGTGCCAGCAGCCCAACCGTGAGAGGGGAGCAGTACTTC
CASSPTVRGEQYF
>TRBV19|NA|NA|TRBJ1-2
TGTGCCAGTAGTCCGGGGTATAACTATGGCTACACCTTC
CASSPGYNYGYTF
>TRBV7-8|NA|NA|TRBJ1-1
TGTGCCAGCACCTCATTCGACATGAACACTGAAGCTTTCTTT
CASTSFDMNTEAFF
>TRBV5-6|NA|NA|TRBJ1-1
TGTGCCAGCAAGGCAGGATTTAACACTGAAGCTTTCTTT
CASKAGFNTEAFF
>TRBV10-3|NA|NA|TRBJ1-5
TGTGCCATCAGTGAGGGAGATTATGCTACCTATAGCAATCAGCCCCAGCATTTT
CAISEGDYATYSNQPQHF
>TRBV18|TRBD2|NA|TRBJ2-2
TGTGCCAGCTCATCCCCGGGACTAGCGGGAGGAACCGGGGAGCTGTTTTTT
CASSSPGLAGGTGELFF
>TRBV30|NA|few|TRBJ1-5
TGTGCCTGGAGTGCGGGGTTCAATAGCAATCAGCCCCAGCATTTT
CAWSAGFNSNQPQHF
>TRBV9|NA|NA|TRBJ2-3
TGTGCCAGCAGCGTAGTCGCGGGGACGGATACGCAGTATTTT
CASSVVAGTDTQYF